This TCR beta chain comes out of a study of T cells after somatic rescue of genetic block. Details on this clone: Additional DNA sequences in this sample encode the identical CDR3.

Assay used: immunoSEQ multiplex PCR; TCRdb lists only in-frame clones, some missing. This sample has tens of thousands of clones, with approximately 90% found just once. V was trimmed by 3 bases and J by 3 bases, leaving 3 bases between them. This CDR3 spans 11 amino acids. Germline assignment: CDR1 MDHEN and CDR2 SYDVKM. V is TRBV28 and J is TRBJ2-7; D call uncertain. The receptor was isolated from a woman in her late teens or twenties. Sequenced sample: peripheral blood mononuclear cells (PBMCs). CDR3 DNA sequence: TGTGCCAGCAGTTTGGGCTACGAGCAGTACTTC. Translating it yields CASSLGYEQYF.